The rows below give T cell receptor beta chains drawn from one sample of a study of identical twins. TCRdb recomputed calls from the 5' RACE reads with MiXCR, one row per CDR3 protein. The sample shows 400,000 to 550,000 distinct CDR3 sequences, roughly an eighth of them seen only once. The same specimen was also included in a second study, on yellow fever vaccine responses in identical twins.

The sequencing input was CD4+ T cells sorted from blood. The receptors originated from a young woman in good health. Each CDR3 is given without its conserved first and last residue. Clone size appears in some rows only: once, few, many, or a class for an expanded clone.

size: NA
V: TRBV5-1
CDR3: ASRPPGLAGPNEQF

size: NA
V: TRBV7-8
CDR3: ASSLATGPDTQY

size: NA
V: TRBV24-1
CDR3: ATSDPSAFPSGDETQY

size: few
V: TRBV10-3
CDR3: AISESTGATGRDFVGSNEQF

size: NA
V: TRBV20-1
CDR3: SARRGGRTNQPQH

size: many
V: TRBV7-6
CDR3: ASSLVQGTGELF

size: NA
V: TRBV6-1
CDR3: ASRFHGEGALGYT

size: many
V: TRBV29-1
CDR3: SGRLVNEQF

size: many
V: TRBV7-2
CDR3: ASSHFGGPPNQPQH

size: few
V: TRBV10-3
CDR3: AIRGAGTKDNYGYT

size: many
V: TRBV29-1
CDR3: SWTSGSYYEQF

size: few
V: TRBV12-3/TRBV12-4
CDR3: ASSLSGRAGDTQY

size: many
V: TRBV7-9
CDR3: ASSLGTTSTDTQY